The 4 T cell receptor beta chains below all came from one sample that was sequenced in a study of identifying expanded T cells in peripheral blood. Method: immunoSEQ multiplex PCR; TCRdb's copy keeps in-frame clones and lacks some. The sample has about 130,000 clones, around nine tenths seen once. Material: blood. The receptors derive from a person aged 18 to 75 in good health.

The chain joins TRBV6-5 to TRBJ2-1, with 9 bases matching TRBD2. Germline lookup yields CDR1 MNHEY and CDR2 SVGAGI. V was clipped by 9 bases and J by 9 bases; unmatched bases: 9. The CDR3 extends over 13 amino acids. The CDR3 sequence: CASLGPAGGEQFF. In DNA form, the CDR3 reads TGTGCCAGTCTAGGCCCAGCGGGAGGTGAGCAGTTCTTC.

As to this clone: An end of the junction does not agree with germline; a read error may underlie this. The rearrangement uses TRBV5-8 and TRBJ1-4; tentative D call: TRBD1 (6 bases). CDR1 and CDR2 (germline): SGHTS, YDEGEE. The CDR3 has 12 residues. Here the CDR3 DNA reads TGTGCCAGCAGCTACCTGGCGGCGACAGGACGATTT. This sequence encodes CASSYLAATGRF.

The chain combines TRBV6-5 with TRBJ1-5; no clear D gene. Between the trimmed V and J ends, which lost 0 bases and 5 bases, there was a span of 8 bases. CDR3 length equals 14 residues. CDR1 and CDR2 from the germline V gene are MNHEY and SVGAGI. CDR3 nucleotides: TGTGCCAGCAGTTACTCAGGGTCTCATCAGCCCCAGCATTTT. Protein: CASSYSGSHQPQHF.

This chain joins TRBV6-6 and TRBJ1-5; possible D gene TRBD1, 6 bases. Trimming stripped 0 bases from V and 3 bases from J, with 6 bases between. The germline V gene encodes CDR1 MNHNY and CDR2 SVGAGI (reference sequence). The CDR3 consists of 14 residues. CDR3 in DNA: TGTGCCAGCAGTTACTCGGGGGCCAATCAGCCCCAGCATTTT. Its protein product is CASSYSGANQPQHF.